The TCR beta chain described here comes from a study of T cell responses to AZD1222 COVID-19 vaccine. The germline V gene encodes CDR1 SEHNR and CDR2 FQNEAQ (reference sequence). This CDR3 is 14 amino acids long. J gave up 4 bases and V 5 bases, and 7 bases lay outside the gene matches. This clone has just one count. Its antigen remains unknown. Study-wide points: Two AZD1222 doses significantly raised spike-specific TCR breadth and depth over controls. Donors were mostly white British, more females; clonal diversity possibly underestimated. Across the whole spike, CD4 TCRs peaked at regions 160-218 and 743-854.

Only in-frame clones appear in the TCRdb table, and some are missing; sequencing was by immunoSEQ multiplex PCR. The repertoire holds about 150,000 clones, with approximately 90% as singletons. Second doses were pooled across both intervals (about 4 or about 12 weeks). The input for sequencing was peripheral blood, taken 28 days after the second AZD1222 dose. The TCR was taken from an adult who received the AZD1222 COVID-19 vaccine. The chain couples TRBV7-9 to TRBJ1-2; 7 bases match TRBD1. CDR3 protein: CASSMTGPPYGYTF. Written as DNA, the CDR3 is TGTGCCAGCAGCATGACAGGGCCCCCCTATGGCTACACCTTC. The variable domain in full, with the rest retrieved from reference TRBV7-9 and TRBJ1-2, is DTGVSQNPRHKITKRGQNVTFRCDPISEHNRLYWYRQTLGQGPEFLTYFQNEAQLEKSRLLSDRFSAERPKGSFSTLEIQRTEQGDSAMYLCASSMTGPPYGYTFGSGTRLTVV.